The present TCR beta chain was sequenced within a study of tissue T cells after allogeneic stem cell transplantation. The overall study: Tissue samples with histologically apparent lymphocytes on H&E review were prioritized for sequencing. General study points: Motif-based clustering found tissue-specific repertoire signatures shared across patients, though few clones were shared. This small cohort was clinically heterogeneous, and sampling depth was a limitation.

The table came from immunoSEQ multiplex PCR; TCRdb's copy has only in-frame clones and leaves some out. The sample carries fewer than 30,000 clones, less than 75% recorded once. Comparators without hematopoietic cell transplant had other cancers, at least five gastrointestinal samples, and no known gastrointestinal disease. This clone has only a few counts. No antigen is known for it. This sequence was found in a female donor at least 60 years old with lung cancer. This specimen was tissue from the ileum, taken at autopsy.

The CDR3, as DNA: TGTGCCAGCAGTCCTTACACCGGACAGCATGGCTACACCTTC. Its translation is CASSPYTGQHGYTF. The rearrangement links TRBV27 to TRBJ1-2, with D perhaps TRBD1 (6 bases). The CDR3 is 14 amino acids. Germline V gene data show CDR1 as MNHEY and CDR2 as SMNVEV (reference sequence). Trimming took 5 bases from V and 6 from J, leaving 16 bases between them.